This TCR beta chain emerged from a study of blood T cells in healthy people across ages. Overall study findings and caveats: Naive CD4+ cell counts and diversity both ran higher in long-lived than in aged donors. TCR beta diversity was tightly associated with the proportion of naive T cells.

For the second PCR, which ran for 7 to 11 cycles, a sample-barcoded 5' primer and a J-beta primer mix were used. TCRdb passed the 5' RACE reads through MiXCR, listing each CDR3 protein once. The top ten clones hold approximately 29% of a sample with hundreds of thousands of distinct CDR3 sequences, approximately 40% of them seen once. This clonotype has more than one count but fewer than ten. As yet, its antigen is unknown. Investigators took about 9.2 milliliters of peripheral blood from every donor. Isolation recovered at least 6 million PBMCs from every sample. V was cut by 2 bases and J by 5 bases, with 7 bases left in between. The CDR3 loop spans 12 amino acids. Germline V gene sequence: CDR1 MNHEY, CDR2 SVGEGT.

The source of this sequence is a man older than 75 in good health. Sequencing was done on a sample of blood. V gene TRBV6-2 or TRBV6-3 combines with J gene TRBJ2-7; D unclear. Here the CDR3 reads CASSYPEHEQYF. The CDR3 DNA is TGTGCCAGCAGTTACCCCGAGCACGAGCAGTACTTC.